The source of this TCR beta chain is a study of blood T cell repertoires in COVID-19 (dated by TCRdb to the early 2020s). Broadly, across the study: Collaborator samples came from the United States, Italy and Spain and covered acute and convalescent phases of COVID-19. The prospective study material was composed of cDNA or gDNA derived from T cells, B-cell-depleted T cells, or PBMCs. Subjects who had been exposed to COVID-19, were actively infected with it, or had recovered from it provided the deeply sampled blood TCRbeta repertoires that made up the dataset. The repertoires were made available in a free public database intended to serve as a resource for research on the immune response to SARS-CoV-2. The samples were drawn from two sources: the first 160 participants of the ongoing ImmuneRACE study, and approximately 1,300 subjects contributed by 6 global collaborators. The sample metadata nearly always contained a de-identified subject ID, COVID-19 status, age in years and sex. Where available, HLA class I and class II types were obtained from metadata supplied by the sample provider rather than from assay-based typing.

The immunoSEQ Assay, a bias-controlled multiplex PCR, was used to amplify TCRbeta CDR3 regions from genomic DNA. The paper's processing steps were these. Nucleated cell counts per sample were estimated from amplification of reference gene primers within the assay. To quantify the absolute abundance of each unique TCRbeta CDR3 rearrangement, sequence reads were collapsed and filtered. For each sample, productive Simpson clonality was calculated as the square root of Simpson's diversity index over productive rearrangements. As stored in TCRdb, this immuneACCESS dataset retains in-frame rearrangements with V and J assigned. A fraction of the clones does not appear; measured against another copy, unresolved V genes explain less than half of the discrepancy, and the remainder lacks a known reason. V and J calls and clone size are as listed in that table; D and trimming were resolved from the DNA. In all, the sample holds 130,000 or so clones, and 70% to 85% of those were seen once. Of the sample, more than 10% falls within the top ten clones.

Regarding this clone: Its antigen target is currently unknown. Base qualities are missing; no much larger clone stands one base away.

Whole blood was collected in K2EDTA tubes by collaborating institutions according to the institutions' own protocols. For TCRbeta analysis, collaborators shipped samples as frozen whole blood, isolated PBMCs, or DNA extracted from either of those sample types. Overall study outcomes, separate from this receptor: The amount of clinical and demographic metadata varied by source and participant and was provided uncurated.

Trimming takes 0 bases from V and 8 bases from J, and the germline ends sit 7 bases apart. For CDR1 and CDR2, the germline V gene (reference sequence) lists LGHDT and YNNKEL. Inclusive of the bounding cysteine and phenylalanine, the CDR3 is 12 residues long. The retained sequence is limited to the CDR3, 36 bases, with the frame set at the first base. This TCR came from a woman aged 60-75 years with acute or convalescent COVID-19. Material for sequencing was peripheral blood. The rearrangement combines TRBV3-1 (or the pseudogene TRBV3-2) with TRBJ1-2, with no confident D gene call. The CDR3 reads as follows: CASSQDLRGYTF. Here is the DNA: TGTGCCAGCAGCCAAGATCTGAGGGGCTACACCTTC.